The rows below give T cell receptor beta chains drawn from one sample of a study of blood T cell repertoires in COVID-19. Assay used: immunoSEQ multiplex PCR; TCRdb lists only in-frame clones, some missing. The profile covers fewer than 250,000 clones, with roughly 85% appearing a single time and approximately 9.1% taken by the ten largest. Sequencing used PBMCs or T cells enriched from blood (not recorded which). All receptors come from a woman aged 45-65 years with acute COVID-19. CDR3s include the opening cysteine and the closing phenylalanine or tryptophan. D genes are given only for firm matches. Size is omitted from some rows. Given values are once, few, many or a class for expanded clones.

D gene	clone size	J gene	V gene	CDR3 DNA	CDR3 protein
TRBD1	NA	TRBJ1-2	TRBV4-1	TGCGCCAGCAGCCAAGGGACAGGGAGGTATGGCTACACCTTC	CASSQGTGRYGYTF
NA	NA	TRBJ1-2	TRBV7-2	TGTGCCAGCAGCCCGGGGGGTAGGGTCCAAGGCTACACCTTC	CASSPGGRVQGYTF
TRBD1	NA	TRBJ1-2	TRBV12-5	TGTGCTAGTGGTTGGGACAGAAGGGGCTACACCTTC	CASGWDRRGYTF
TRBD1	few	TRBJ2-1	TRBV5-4	TGTGCCAGCACCTTACAGGGGGATCATGAGCAGTTCTTC	CASTLQGDHEQFF
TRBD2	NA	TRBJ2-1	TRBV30	TGTGCCCAGATTAGCGGGGGGGCCTACAATGAGCAGTTCTTC	CAQISGGAYNEQFF
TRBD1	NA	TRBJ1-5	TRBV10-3	TGTGCCATCAGGGCAGGGGGCTCCCATAGCAATCAGCCCCAGCATTTT	CAIRAGGSHSNQPQHF
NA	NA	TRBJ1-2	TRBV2	TGTGCCAGAGACCACAGGGCGCGCAATAAAAGTGGCCACACCTTC	CARDHRARNKSGHTF
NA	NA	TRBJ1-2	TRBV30	TGTGCCTGGGCTGCCACTGGTTACAACTATGGCTACACCTTC	CAWAATGYNYGYTF
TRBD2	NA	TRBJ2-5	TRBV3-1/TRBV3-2	TGTGCCAGCAGCCGCCGACTAGCGGGGGATAACCAAGAGACCCAGTACTTC	CASSRRLAGDNQETQYF
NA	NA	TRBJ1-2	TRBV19	TGTGCCAGTAGTATAGATCTGACGACAGTTTATGGCTACACCTTC	CASSIDLTTVYGYTF
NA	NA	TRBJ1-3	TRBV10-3	TGTGCCATCCGGGAGAGCTCTGGAAACACCATATATTTT	CAIRESSGNTIYF
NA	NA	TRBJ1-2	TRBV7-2	TGTGCCAGCAGCTCAAGGGGTCGGGCAAACTATGGCTACACCTTC	CASSSRGRANYGYTF
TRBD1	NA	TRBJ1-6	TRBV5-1	TGCGCCAGCAGCTTGGGACAGGGTTCTGGGCATTCACCCCTCCACTTT	CASSLGQGSGHSPLHF
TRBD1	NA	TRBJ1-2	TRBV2	TGTGCCAGCAGGATACAGGGGGCCTATGGCTACACCTTC	CASRIQGAYGYTF
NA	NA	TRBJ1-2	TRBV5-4	TGTGCCAGCAGCTCGCCGACAGACTATGGCTACACCTTC	CASSSPTDYGYTF